Reported below is one T cell receptor beta chain. Antigen unknown. The data stem from a study of T cells after yellow fever vaccination. In TCRdb, the 5' RACE reads were re-called with MiXCR into one record per CDR3 protein. The sample lists some 320,000 distinct CDR3 sequences, 3.5% to 4.5% occurring once. Study-level findings and limits: Subsequent booster samples again held most clones from primary vaccination (less than 98% CD4, just under 90% CD8).

Sequencing used PBMCs, obtained 15 days after the yellow fever booster vaccination. This receptor was obtained from a man younger than 35 who received the YFV17D yellow fever vaccine.

CDR3 coding DNA: TGCGCCAGCAGCTTGGGACAGGAAAGCAATCAGCCCCAGCATTTT. It is translated as CASSLGQESNQPQHF. The chain is built from TRBV5-1 and TRBJ1-5; D perhaps matches TRBD1 (6 bases). V was shortened by 0 bases and J by 1 base, with 8 bases between the two germline ends. The CDR3 is made up of 15 amino acids. Germline CDR1 and CDR2: SGHRS and YFSETQ.